This T cell receptor beta chain stems from a study of cytomegalovirus exposure and HLA in healthy donors. In the PCR, 60 Vbeta and 13 Jbeta primers were used. Only in-frame clones appear in the TCRdb table, and some are missing; sequencing was by immunoSEQ multiplex PCR. The repertoire holds under 300,000 clones, 70% to 90% seen once, with approximately 2% in the top ten. Concerning this clone itself: The antigen remains undetermined.

V lost 4 bases to trimming and J lost 1 base; unmatched junction nucleotides: 4. Looked up from germline, CDR1 is MDHEN and CDR2 is SYDVKM. The CDR3 runs 15 residues. Study-level points and caveats: A few chains tied to CMV proved CMV antigen-specific in vitro.

The chain recombines TRBV28 with TRBJ1-2; 9 bases are shared with TRBD1. The receptor was derived from a woman between 40 and 50 years old in good health and CMV-seropositive. Sequenced material: PBMCs. The CDR3 DNA follows: TGTGCCAGCAGTTCGGCGGGACAGGGTAACTATGGCTACACCTTC. This codes for CASSSAGQGNYGYTF.